The entry below gives a single TCR beta chain sequence along with its context. As yet, its antigen is unknown. The junction departs from the called germline gene at one end, perhaps through a read error. RNA was extracted from bulk tissue without any cell sorting. The normal lung tissue was taken more than 3 cm from the tumor edge. This record belongs to a study of tumor and adjacent non-tumor tissue in lung cancer. The wider study: Samples averaged around 3.9 million productive TCRbeta reads each.

Three rounds of nested PCR, following a modified ARM-PCR protocol, produced the TCRbeta library. TCRdb re-derived calls from the multiplex PCR reads in MiXCR, one entry per CDR3 protein. The sample consists of some 73,000 distinct CDR3 sequences, more than 80% of them appearing once. Study-wide findings and caveats: Shorter survival was associated with higher TCR diversity in tumors. Significantly higher TCR diversity was found in tumor than normal lung.

The CDR3 extends over 15 amino acids. CDR1 and CDR2 (germline): SGHAT, FQNNGV. Specimen: distant non-tumor lung tissue. This chain joins TRBV11-2 and TRBJ2-2; D is uncertain. This receptor was taken from a man in his sixties with non-small cell lung cancer. The CDR3 here is CASNEGGRGTRELFF. CDR3 in DNA: TGTGCCAGCAACGAAGGTGGCCGAGGCACCAGGGAGCTGTTTTTT.